The clone carrying this T cell receptor (beta chain) was seen only once. In the source study's methods: Quantification of nucleated cells was approximated via reference gene primer amplification. Generated by immunoSEQ multiplex PCR, the TCRdb table keeps only in-frame clones and is missing some. The V and J calls and the clone size are those of that table, but D and trimming were determined from the DNA. The table has under 300,000 clones, 86% seen once; the top ten hold 3.6%. The data were obtained in a study of blood T cell repertoires in COVID-19. Across the study: Specimens from acute and convalescent COVID-19 originated in the United States, Italy and Spain. T cells, B-cell-depleted T cells, or PBMCs supplied cDNA or gDNA.

The TCR originated in a young man with active or convalescent COVID-19. The sample was peripheral blood.

CDR3 protein: CASSEAFTGGYIQYF. Written as DNA, the CDR3 is TGTGCCAGCAGTGAAGCCTTTACCGGGGGTTACATTCAGTACTTC. This sequence joins TRBV2 and TRBJ2-4, with a possible D match to TRBD2 (6 bases). This CDR3 contains 15 residues. CDR1 SNHLY and CDR2 FYNNEI come from the germline V gene. V was pared by 0 bases and J by 8 bases, with 14 bases between. Combining the CDR3 with reference TRBV2 and TRBJ2-4 gives the whole variable domain EPEVTQTPSHQVTQMGQEVILRCVPISNHLYFYWYRQILGQKVEFLVSFYNNEISEKSEIFDDQFSVERPDGSNFTLKIRSTKLEDSAMYFCASSEAFTGGYIQYFGAGTRLSVL.